Sequencing of this T cell receptor (beta chain) was carried out in a study of shared clonotypes between healthy human individuals. Regarding the study as a whole: Non-shared clonotypes had lower generation probabilities than clonotypes shared by all four sorted-subset donors.

As regards this clone: Its matching antigen is unknown. Other DNA sequences in the sample encode the same CDR3.

Tens of thousands of T cell genomes (around 200 ng DNA) went into each sorted-subset replicate. TCRdb's table, derived via immunoSEQ multiplex PCR, lists solely in-frame clones and lacks some. The sample shows 2.5 million or so clones, around nine tenths of them seen only once. The receptor was derived from a man younger than 35 in good health. The sample consisted of naive CD4+ T cells sorted from blood. The subset was: CD45RA+ positively selected.

The CDR3 protein is CASSLSASNTGELFF. The DNA of the CDR3 is TGCGCCAGCAGCTTGTCGGCTTCGAACACCGGGGAGCTGTTTTTT. The V gene is TRBV5-1, the J gene TRBJ2-2; no clear D gene. The CDR3 has 15 residues. Trimming took off 1 base at V and 0 bases at J, with 7 bases between the two ends. The V gene's germline CDR1 is SGHRS and CDR2 YFSETQ.